This T cell receptor (beta chain) derives from a study of shared clonotypes between healthy human individuals. After removal of 1 base from V and 4 bases from J, the junction contained 5 bases not matched to a gene. CDR1 and CDR2 (germline): SGHTA, FQGNSA. CDR3 size: 15 residues. Clones were read by immunoSEQ multiplex PCR, and TCRdb kept only the in-frame ones, dropping some. The top ten hold 0.13% of the sample, which has more than 2 million clones, 85% to 95% seen once. This TCR came from a young man in good health. This rearrangement joins TRBV7-2 to TRBJ2-7, with 9 positions matching TRBD1. Sequencing used naive CD4+ T cells sorted from blood. Subset defined: CD45RA+ positively selected. This chain's CDR3 is CASSLGGQGVYEQYF. The CDR3 DNA is TGTGCCAGCAGCTTAGGGGGACAGGGTGTATACGAGCAGTACTTC.